The T cell receptor beta chain under discussion was sequenced for a study of breast tumors, draining lymph nodes, adjacent tissues. TCRdb independently ran MiXCR on the multiplex PCR reads; one entry per CDR3 protein. The table shows fewer than 250,000 distinct CDR3 sequences, with 32% occurring only once. The V and J ends lost 1 base and 3 bases respectively, with 6 bases between them. Per the germline V gene, CDR1 is MDHEN and CDR2 is SYDVKM. The CDR3 has 14 amino acids. This clonotype was seen repeatedly, ten times or more. Breast cancer patients provided tissue from their axillary draining lymph nodes.

This chain joins TRBV28 and TRBJ1-4, with D unresolved. The sample was axillary lymph node tissue. This clonotype was obtained from a female donor with breast cancer. Some clones in this sample may be carry-over from other donors' samples. CDR3 loop: CASSLYPSNEKLFF. CDR3 bases: TGTGCCAGCAGTTTATATCCTTCTAATGAAAAACTGTTTTTT. Variable domain in full (rest from reference TRBV28 and TRBJ1-4): DVKVTQSSRYLVKRTGEKVFLECVQDMDHENMFWYRQDPGLGLRLIYFSYDVKMKEKGDIPEGYSVSREKKERFSLILESASTNQTSMYLCASSLYPSNEKLFFGSGTQLSVL.